The 7 T cell receptor beta chains below come from one sample, sequenced in a study of PD-1 blockade in classical Hodgkin lymphoma. Generated by immunoSEQ multiplex PCR, the TCRdb table keeps only in-frame clones and is missing some. The data hold 75,000 to 100,000 clones, with 80% to 90% observed a single time. Relapses following autologous stem cell transplantation were seen in all patients, with brentuximab vedotin exposure varying. The source was peripheral blood mononuclear cells (PBMCs), collected before the second cycle of nivolumab. The receptor source for this set is a human donor with classical Hodgkin lymphoma.

The rearrangement links TRBV7-2 to TRBJ2-3; the match to TRBD1 covers 7 bases. The CDR3 length is 17 residues. J gave up 2 bases and V 1 base, and 9 bases lay outside the gene matches. Per the germline V gene, CDR1 is SGHTA and CDR2 is FQGNSA. The CDR3 bases are TGTGCCAGCAGCTTAGTGGGTCTAGGGGGCAACACAGATACGCAGTATTTT. Translating it yields CASSLVGLGGNTDTQYF.

The rearrangement links TRBV12-5 to TRBJ1-5, with D perhaps matching TRBD1 (5 bases). The V and J ends lost 8 bases and 4 bases respectively, with 24 bases between them. Germline CDR1 is LGHNT and CDR2 is FRNRAP. The CDR3 spans 17 residues. CDR3 DNA sequence: TGTGCTAGTACCTGGACACCAGGTCGGGTGGGAAATCAGCCCCAGCATTTT. This encodes CASTWTPGRVGNQPQHF.

This chain uses TRBV18 with TRBJ2-7; D remains ambiguous. Germline assignment: CDR1 KGHSH and CDR2 LQKENI. V was cut by 3 bases and J by 4 bases, with 4 bases left in between. This CDR3 has 11 amino acids. DNA for the CDR3: TGTGCCAGCTCACCTGGATACGAGCAGTACTTC. Amino acid sequence: CASSPGYEQYF.

This chain joins TRBV6-6 and TRBJ2-7; 9 nucleotides match TRBD1. The length of the CDR3 is 15 residues. Germline CDR1 reads MNHNY; CDR2 reads SVGAGI (reference sequence). V trimming: 6 bases; J trimming: 2 bases; junction bases outside the gene matches: 8. The CDR3 region is CASSSGTGKTYEQYF. The CDR3, as DNA: TGTGCCAGCAGCTCCGGGACAGGGAAGACCTACGAGCAGTACTTC.

Only a few counts were recorded for this clone. The CDR3 DNA sequence: TGTGCCAGCAGCCCCGGGATCTCTGGGGCCAACGTCCTGACTTTC. Amino acid sequence: CASSPGISGANVLTF. The chain links TRBV6-4 to TRBJ2-6, with a weak D call TRBD2 (5 bases). This CDR3 spans 15 amino acids. V gave up 6 bases and J gave up 0 bases, with 9 bases separating them. CDR1 and CDR2 from the germline V gene are MRHNA and SNTAGT.

The CDR3, as DNA: TGTGCCACCAGGGTAGCGGGAGTAAGGTTAGCAGATACGCAGTATTTT. Translating it yields CATRVAGVRLADTQYF. This rearrangement joins TRBV15 to TRBJ2-3, with 9 bases aligning to TRBD2. The CDR3 has 16 amino acids. Germline trimming cut 6 bases from V and 4 bases from J; bases unmatched to any gene: 11. Germline assignment: CDR1 LNHNV and CDR2 YYDKDF (reference sequence). The whole variable domain, remainder taken from reference TRBV15 and TRBJ2-3, is DAMVIQNPRYQVTQFGKPVTLSCSQTLNHNVMYWYQQKSSQAPKLLFHYYDKDFNNEADTPDNFQSRRPNTSFCFLDIRSPGLGDTAMYLCATRVAGVRLADTQYFGPGTRLTVL.

CDR3 in DNA: TGTGCCATCAGACCAGGGACAGGGGCCTCTAGTGAGCAGTTCTTC. Translation: CAIRPGTGASSEQFF. The chain combines TRBV10-3 with TRBJ2-1, with 10 positions matching TRBD1. The CDR3 is made up of 15 amino acids. V shed 6 bases and J 9 bases; nucleotides not matched to a gene: 11. Germline V lookup: CDR1 ENHRY, CDR2 SYGVKD.